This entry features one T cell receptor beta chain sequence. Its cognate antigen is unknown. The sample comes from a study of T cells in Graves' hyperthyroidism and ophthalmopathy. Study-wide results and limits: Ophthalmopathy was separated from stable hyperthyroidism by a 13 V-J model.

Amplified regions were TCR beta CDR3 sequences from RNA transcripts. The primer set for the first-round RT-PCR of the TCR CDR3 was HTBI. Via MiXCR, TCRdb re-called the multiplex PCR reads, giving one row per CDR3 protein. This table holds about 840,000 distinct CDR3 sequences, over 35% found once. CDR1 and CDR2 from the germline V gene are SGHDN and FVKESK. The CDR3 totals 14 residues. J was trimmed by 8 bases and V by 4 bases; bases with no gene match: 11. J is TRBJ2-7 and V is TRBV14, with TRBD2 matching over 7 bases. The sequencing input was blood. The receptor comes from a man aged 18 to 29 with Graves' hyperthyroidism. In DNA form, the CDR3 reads TGTGCCAGCAGCCCCTCCAAGGGAGGGGTGAAGCAGTACTTC. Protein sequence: CASSPSKGGVKQYF.